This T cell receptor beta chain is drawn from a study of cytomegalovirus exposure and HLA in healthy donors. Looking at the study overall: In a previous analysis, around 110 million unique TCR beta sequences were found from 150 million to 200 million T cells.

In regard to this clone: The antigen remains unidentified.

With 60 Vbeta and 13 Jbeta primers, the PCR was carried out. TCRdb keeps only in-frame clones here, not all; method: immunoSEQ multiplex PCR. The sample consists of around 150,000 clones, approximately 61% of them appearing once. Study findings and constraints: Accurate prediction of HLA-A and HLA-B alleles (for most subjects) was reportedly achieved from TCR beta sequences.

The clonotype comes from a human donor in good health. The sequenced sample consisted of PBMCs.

In DNA, the CDR3 is TGTGCTAGTGGTGAGACGGACAGGGACTACGAGCAGTACTTC. Translated, it gives CASGETDRDYEQYF. J is TRBJ2-5 and V is TRBV12-5; 8 positions match TRBD1. TRBJ2-7 matches the DNA end more closely, so the J call is doubtful. Germline V gene sequence: CDR1 LGHNT, CDR2 FRNRAP. This CDR3 comprises 14 residues.